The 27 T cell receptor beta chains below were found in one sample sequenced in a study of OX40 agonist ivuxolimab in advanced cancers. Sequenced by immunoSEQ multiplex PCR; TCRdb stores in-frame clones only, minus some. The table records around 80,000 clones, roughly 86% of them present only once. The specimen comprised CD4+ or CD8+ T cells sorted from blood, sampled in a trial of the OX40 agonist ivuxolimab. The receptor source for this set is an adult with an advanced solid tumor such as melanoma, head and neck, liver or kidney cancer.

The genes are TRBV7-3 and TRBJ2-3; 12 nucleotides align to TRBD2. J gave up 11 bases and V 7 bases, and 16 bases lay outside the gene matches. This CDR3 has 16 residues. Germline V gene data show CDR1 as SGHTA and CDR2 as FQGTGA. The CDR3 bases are TGTGCCAGCACGCCCCCCGTTCTAGCGGGGGGGCTAAGGCAGTATTTT. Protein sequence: CASTPPVLAGGLRQYF.

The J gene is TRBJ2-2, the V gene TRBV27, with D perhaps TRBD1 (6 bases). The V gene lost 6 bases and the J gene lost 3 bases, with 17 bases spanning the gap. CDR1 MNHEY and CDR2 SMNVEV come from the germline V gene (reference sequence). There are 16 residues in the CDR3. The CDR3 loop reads CASRTTAGVDTGELFF. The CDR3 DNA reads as TGTGCCAGCAGAACTACGGCAGGGGTAGACACCGGGGAGCTGTTTTTT.

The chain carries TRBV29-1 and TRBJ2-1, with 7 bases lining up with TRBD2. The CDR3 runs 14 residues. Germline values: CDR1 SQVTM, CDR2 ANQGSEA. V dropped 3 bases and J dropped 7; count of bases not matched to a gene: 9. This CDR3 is CSVDNRAGSNEQFF. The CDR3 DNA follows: TGCAGCGTTGATAATCGAGCGGGGAGTAATGAGCAGTTCTTC.

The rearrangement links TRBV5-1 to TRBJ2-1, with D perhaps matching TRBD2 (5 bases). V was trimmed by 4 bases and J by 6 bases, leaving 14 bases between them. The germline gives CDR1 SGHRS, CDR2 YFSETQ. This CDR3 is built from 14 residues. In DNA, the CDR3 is TGCGCCAGCAGCAGTGGACTGCTGATCAATGAGCAGTTCTTC. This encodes CASSSGLLINEQFF.

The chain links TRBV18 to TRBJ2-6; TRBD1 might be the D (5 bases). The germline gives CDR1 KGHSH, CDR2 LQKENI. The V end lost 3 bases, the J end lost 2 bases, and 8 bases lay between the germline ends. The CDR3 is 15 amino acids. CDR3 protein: CASSPGRAGANVLTF. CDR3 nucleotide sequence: TGTGCCAGCTCACCCGGCAGGGCTGGGGCCAACGTCCTGACTTTC.

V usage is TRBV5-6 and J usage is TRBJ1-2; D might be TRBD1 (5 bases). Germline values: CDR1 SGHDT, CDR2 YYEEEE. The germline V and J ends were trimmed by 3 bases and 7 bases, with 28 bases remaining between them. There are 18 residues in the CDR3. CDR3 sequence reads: CASSYGGPGKGMTSGYTF. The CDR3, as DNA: TGTGCCAGCAGCTATGGGGGTCCGGGTAAGGGAATGACATCTGGCTACACCTTC.

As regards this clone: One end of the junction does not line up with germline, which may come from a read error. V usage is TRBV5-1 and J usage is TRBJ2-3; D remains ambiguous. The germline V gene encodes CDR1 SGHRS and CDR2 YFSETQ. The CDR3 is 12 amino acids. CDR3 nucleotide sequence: TGTGCCAGCAGCTTAGACACAGATACGCAGTATTTT. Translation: CASSLDTDTQYF.

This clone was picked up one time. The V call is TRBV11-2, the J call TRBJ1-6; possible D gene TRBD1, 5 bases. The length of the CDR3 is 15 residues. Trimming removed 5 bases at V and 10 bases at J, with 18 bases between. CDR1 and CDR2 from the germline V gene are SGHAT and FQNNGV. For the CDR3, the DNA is TGTGCCAGCAGCCTACTTAGGGGTTTAGGATCACCCCTCCACTTT. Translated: CASSLLRGLGSPLHF.

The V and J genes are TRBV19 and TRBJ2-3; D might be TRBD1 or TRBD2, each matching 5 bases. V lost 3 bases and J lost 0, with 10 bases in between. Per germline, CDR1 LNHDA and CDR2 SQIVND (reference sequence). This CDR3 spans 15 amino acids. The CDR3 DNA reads TGTGCCAGTAGTATCTCCAGGGAGAGCACAGATACGCAGTATTTT. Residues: CASSISRESTDTQYF.

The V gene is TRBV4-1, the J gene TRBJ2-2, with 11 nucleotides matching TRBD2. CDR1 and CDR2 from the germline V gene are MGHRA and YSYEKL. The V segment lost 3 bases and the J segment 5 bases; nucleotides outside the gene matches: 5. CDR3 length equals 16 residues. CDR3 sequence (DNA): TGCGCCAGCAGCCAGTGGGTAGCGGGGGGGACCGGGGAGCTGTTTTTT. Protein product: CASSQWVAGGTGELFF.

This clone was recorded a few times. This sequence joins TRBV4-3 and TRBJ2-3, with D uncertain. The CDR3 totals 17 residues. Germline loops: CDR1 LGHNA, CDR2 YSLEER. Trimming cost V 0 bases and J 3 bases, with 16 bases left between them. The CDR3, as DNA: TGCGCCAGCAGCCAAGATTTGATTGGAGCCTTTACAGATACGCAGTATTTT. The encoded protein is CASSQDLIGAFTDTQYF.

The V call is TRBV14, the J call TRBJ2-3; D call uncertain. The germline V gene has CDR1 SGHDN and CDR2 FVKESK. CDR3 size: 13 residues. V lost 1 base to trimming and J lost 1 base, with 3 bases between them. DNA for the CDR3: TGTGCCAGCAGCCAAGCGGGCACAGATACGCAGTATTTT. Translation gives CASSQAGTDTQYF.

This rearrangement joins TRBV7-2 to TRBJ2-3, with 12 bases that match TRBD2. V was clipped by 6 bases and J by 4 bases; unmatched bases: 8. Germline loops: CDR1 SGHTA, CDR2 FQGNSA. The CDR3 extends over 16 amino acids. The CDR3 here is CASRLQLAGGADTQYF. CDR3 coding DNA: TGTGCCAGCAGACTACAACTAGCGGGAGGAGCAGATACGCAGTATTTT.

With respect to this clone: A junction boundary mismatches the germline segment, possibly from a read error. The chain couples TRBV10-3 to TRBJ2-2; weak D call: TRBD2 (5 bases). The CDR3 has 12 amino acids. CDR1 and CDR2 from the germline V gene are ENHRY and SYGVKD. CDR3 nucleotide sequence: TGTGCCAGCAGTGAAGCGGTCGGGGAGCTGTTTTTT. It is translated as CASSEAVGELFF.

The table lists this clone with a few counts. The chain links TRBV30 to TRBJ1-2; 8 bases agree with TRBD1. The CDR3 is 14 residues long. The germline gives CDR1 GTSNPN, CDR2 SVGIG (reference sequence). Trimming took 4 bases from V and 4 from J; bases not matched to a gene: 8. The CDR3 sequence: CAWTGQGDSYGYTF. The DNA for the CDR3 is TGTGCCTGGACCGGACAGGGAGACAGCTATGGCTACACCTTC.

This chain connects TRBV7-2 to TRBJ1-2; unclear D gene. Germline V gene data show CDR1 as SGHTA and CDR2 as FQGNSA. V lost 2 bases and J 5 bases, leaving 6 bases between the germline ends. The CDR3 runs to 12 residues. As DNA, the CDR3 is TGTGCCAGCAGCTTATCCGATTATGGCTACACCTTC. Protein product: CASSLSDYGYTF.

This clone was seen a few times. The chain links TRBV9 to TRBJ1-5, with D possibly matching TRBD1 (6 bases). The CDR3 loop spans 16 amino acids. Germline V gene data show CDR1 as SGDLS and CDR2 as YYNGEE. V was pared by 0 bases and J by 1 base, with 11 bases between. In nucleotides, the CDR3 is TGTGCCAGCAGCGTAGGGGGGCAGGGGAGCAATCAGCCCCAGCATTTT. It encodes CASSVGGQGSNQPQHF.

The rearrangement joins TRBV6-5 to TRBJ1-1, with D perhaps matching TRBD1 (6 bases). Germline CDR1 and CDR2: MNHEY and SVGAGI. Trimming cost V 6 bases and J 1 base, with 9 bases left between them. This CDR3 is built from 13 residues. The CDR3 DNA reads TGTGCCAGCAGCCAGGGGTCGAACACTGAAGCTTTCTTT. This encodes CASSQGSNTEAFF.

The CDR3 region has the DNA TGTGCCAGCAGGCTAGGACAGGGCCAGAATCAGCCCCAGCATTTT. Residues: CASRLGQGQNQPQHF. The chain joins TRBV6-6 to TRBJ1-5; TRBD1 matches at 8 bases. V shed 6 bases and J 4 bases; nucleotides not matched to a gene: 8. This CDR3 region has 15 residues. Germline V gene data show CDR1 as MNHNY and CDR2 as SVGAGI (reference sequence).

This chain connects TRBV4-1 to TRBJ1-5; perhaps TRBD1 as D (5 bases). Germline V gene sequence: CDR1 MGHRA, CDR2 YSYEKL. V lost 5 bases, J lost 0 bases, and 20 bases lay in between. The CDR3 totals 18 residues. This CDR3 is CASSNLRDSGVSNQPQHF. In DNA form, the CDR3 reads TGCGCCAGCAGCAACCTTCGCGACAGCGGGGTTAGCAATCAGCCCCAGCATTTT.

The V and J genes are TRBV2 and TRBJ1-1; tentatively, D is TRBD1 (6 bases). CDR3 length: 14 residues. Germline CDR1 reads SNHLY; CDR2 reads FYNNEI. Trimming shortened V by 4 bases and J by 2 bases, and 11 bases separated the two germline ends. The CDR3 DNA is TGTGCCAGCAGTGGGGGACACCGAAACACTGAAGCTTTCTTT. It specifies CASSGGHRNTEAFF. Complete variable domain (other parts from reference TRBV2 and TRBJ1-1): EPEVTQTPSHQVTQMGQEVILRCVPISNHLYFYWYRQILGQKVEFLVSFYNNEISEKSEIFDDQFSVERPDGSNFTLKIRSTKLEDSAMYFCASSGGHRNTEAFFGQGTRLTVV.

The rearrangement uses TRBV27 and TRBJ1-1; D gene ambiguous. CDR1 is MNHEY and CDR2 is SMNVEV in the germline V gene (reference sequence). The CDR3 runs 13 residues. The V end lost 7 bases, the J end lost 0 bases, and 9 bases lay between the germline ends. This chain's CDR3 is CASNSRMNTEAFF. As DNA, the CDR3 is TGTGCCAGCAACAGCCGAATGAACACTGAAGCTTTCTTT.

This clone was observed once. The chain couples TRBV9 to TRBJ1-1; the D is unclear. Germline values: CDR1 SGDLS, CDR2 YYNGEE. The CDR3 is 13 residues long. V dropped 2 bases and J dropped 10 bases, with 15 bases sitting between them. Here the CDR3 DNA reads TGTGCCAGCAGCGTCGGCCCCCAGCCGGCAGCTTTCTTT. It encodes CASSVGPQPAAFF.

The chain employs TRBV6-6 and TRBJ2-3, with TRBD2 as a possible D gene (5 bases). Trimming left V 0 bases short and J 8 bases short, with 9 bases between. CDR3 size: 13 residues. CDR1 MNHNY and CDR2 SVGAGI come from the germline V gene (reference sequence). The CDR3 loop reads CASSYSSVGTQYF. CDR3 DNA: TGTGCCAGCAGTTACTCTAGCGTGGGTACGCAGTATTTT.

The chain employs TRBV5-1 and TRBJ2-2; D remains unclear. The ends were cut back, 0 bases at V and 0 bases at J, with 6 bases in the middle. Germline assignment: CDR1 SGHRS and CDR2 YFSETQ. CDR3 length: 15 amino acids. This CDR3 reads CASSLVPANTGELFF. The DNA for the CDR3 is TGCGCCAGCAGCTTGGTTCCGGCGAACACCGGGGAGCTGTTTTTT.

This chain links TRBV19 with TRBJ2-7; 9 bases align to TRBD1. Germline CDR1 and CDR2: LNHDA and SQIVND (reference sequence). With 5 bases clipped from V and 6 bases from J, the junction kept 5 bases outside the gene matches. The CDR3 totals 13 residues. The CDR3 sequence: CASSVQGASEQYF. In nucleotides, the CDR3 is TGTGCCAGTAGTGTACAGGGGGCGAGCGAGCAGTACTTC.

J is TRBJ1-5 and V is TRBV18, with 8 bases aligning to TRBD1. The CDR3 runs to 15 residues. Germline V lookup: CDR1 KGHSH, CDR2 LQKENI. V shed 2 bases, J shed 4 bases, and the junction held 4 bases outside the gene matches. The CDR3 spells CASSPETGVNQPQHF. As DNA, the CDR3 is TGTGCCAGCTCACCAGAGACAGGGGTGAATCAGCCCCAGCATTTT.